This T cell receptor beta chain was identified during a study of cytomegalovirus exposure and HLA in healthy donors (dated by TCRdb to the late 2010s). The study in broad terms: An earlier analysis of around 600 of the donors reported 250 to 350 Gb of sequence data and more than 90 million unique TCR beta sequences from about 200 million T cells. The study aimed to test whether cataloging public T cell receptors could reveal signatures of past pathogen exposure. The number of donors typed differed by locus, with 629-630 for A, B, C, DRB1 and DQB1, 522 for DQA1, about 610 for DPA1, and about 450 for DPB1. Both class I and class II loci were covered by HLA typing, at four-digit resolution. All discovery cohort repertoires had been generated using a single sequencing platform. The study combined high-throughput TCR immunosequencing, statistical association of individual TCRs with disease status, and machine learning to predict cytomegalovirus infection status. In an earlier analysis of 587 of the donors, high-throughput TCR beta sequencing was used to judge whether each TCR beta V gene segment behaved as functional or pseudogenic. Of the 398 genotyped donors, approximately 81% were placed in the genetic ancestry cluster associated with self-reported Caucasian donors. Around 300 gigabases of sequencing data and approximately 85 million unique TCR sequences were included in an early release covering roughly 700 HLA-typed donors. A later genetic analysis took genome-wide SNP genotypes for about three fifths of the roughly 670 donors and used that subset as a discovery cohort. Along with the approximately 650-subject first cohort, a separate validation cohort of over a hundred different subjects was used. Across some 400 genotyped donors of the cohort, an average of roughly 200,000 unique TCR beta nucleotide sequences per donor were sequenced, and approximately 17% of those sequences were non-productive. In the later analysis, no new phenotypic data were used to find candidate immune exposures; instead, reliance was placed on TCR beta sequences and their occurrence across donors. A few DR-DQ haplotypes were handled as single units for association and clustering because linkage in the cohort was strong. Using immunosequencing, the study profiled T cell repertoires from about 650 subjects and related those repertoires to cytomegalovirus serostatus. Alongside the repertoire data, information on donor age, sex, ethnicity and CMV serostatus was compiled. In a later analysis, previously published TCR beta repertoires from several hundred donors were re-analyzed and high-resolution HLA genotyping was added so that TCR occurrence patterns could be studied. Points the paper makes about the study in general: In a later analysis, HLA-associated TCR beta chains were found to be more clonally expanded and to have lower generation probabilities than equally common non-associated chains. A further reported finding was that TCR beta sequences accurately predicted the HLA-A and HLA-B alleles for most subjects in the first cohort. In vitro tests confirmed that a few of the cytomegalovirus-associated TCR beta chains recognize cytomegalovirus antigens. An association between a missense DCLRE1C variant and V-gene and J-gene trimming of TCR beta chains was found in a later genetic analysis and replicated in an independent cohort. Roughly 15 rarely observed V segments, including chromosome 9 orphons, were excluded from the earlier analysis of a few hundred of the donors because counts were too low. In both the original and validation cohorts, the classifier was reported to diagnose cytomegalovirus status with high specificity and sensitivity. Linkage disequilibrium might explain the correlated functional status among segregating V segments, but an unknown experimental factor could not be excluded. Most TCR sequences were observed very rarely across donors, whereas some public TCRs were present in many individuals. Sequencing depth was assumed to be roughly uniform across donors in the presence/absence analyses, though that assumption may not hold. The cohort was sequenced for TCR beta chains only, and without alpha or paired-chain data the features that could be detected were limited. When HLA alleles, especially DR and DQ, strongly co-occurred, TCR associations were difficult to assign to individual alleles. Specific HLA alleles were associated with 16,951 TCR beta sequences at a false discovery rate of 0.05 in a later analysis. Most CMV-associated TCR beta chains appeared to be HLA-restricted in a later analysis, and the HLA associations seemed to be driven largely by CMV exposure. HLA typing was unavailable for some donors at each locus, so association tests used only the typed subset. Because the 87-base-pair reads could not distinguish some IMGT-functional V segments, including TRBV6-2 and TRBV6-3, those segments were excluded. According to a later genetic analysis, donors in an Asian-associated ancestry cluster had fewer N-insertions in productive TCRs than the approximately 650-donor mean. A group of highly shared sequence variants was considered likely to be a technical artifact of the sequencing pipeline. In a later analysis, the rate of TCR association differed among HLA loci, with DRB1 alleles having the most associated TCRs and HLA-C alleles having the fewest. For the cohort, immune exposure information was limited to CMV serostatus. The study listed 150 to 200 TCR beta chains as associated with cytomegalovirus. An earlier analysis of around 500 of the donors showed that most TCR beta V segments appeared in productive rearrangements either about 87% or about 30% of the time, which broadly matched IMGT annotations. Several of the top co-occurrence clusters appeared to be linked to parvovirus B19, influenza, CMV and Epstein-Barr virus, according to a later analysis. The authors suggested that the approach could potentially be generalized to other disease states and immunological phenotypes.

A word on this clone: Its antigen is currently not known. No much larger clonotype is one base removed from it; base qualities were not supplied. This specimen includes other DNA sequences encoding the same CDR3.

The cysteine opens and the phenylalanine closes a CDR3 of 12 amino acids. Kept here is only the CDR3 DNA, which spans 36 bases and is read in frame from base 1. Trimming at the junction amounts to 1 base on V and 13 bases on J, and the germline ends lie 13 bases apart. The CDR1 and CDR2 encoded by the germline V gene are MGHRA and YSYEKL. The receptor library was made with the immunoSEQ multiplex PCR assay. For the multiplex PCR, a mixture combining 60 forward primers for TCR Vbeta segments and 13 reverse primers for TCR Jbeta segments was used. A multiplex PCR assay on genomic DNA amplified the CDR3 region of rearranged TCR beta genes. Amplified TCR beta libraries were sequenced as 87-base-pair reads on the Illumina HiSeq System. The authors' pipeline ran thus. A later analysis tallied tens of millions of unique TCR beta chains across the 550 to 850 repertoires, and approximately 12 million of those chains were shared by two or more donors. A nearest-neighbor algorithm error-corrected the raw reads and collapsed the reads into unique sequences, merging closely related sequences to remove PCR and sequencing errors. To assign V, D and J gene segments, CDR3 sequences were aligned to IMGT reference sequences. For a sequence to be retained, a match of at least six nucleotides to both a V gene segment and a J gene segment was required. A rearrangement counted as productive if the CDR3 had no stop codons and remained in frame with V and J, and every other rearrangement counted as non-productive. CDR3 was defined by IMGT convention, running from the second conserved V-encoded cysteine to the conserved J-encoded phenylalanine. The earlier analysis of a few hundred of the donors excluded sequences that lacked an unambiguous match to a single V gene segment. In an earlier analysis of about 590 of the donors, a V segment was called functional when productive rearrangements were above 56.7%, and segregating when the standard deviation between donors exceeded 5%. To diagnose cytomegalovirus status from the catalog of TCR beta chain sequences, a statistical classification framework was built. V and J gene assignment, in a later analysis, came from comparing TCR nucleotide sequences with IMGT/GENE-DB human TR gene sequences. The TCRdist pipeline was used in a later analysis to assign CDR3 sequences and most-parsimonious VDJ recombination scenarios. In a later analysis, every TCR beta chain was defined by the combination of its CDR3 amino acid sequence and its V-gene family, and reads without a unique V-gene family were dropped. In a later analysis, around 650 highly shared, low-generation-probability nucleotide sequences were removed to address suspected cross-contamination and a sequencing artifact. In a later analysis, a clonal expansion index for each public chain was calculated from normalized within-repertoire ranks of inferred template counts. A later analysis computed generation probabilities with a VDJ recombination model fitted to out-of-frame rearrangements, and checked the results against IGoR. In a later analysis, hypergeometric tests were used to score TCR-TCR, TCR-HLA and TCR-CMV co-occurrence, with a repertoire-size bias correction applied to TCR pairs. To estimate false discovery rates, a later analysis permuted the HLA or CMV assignments 20 times. A later analysis grouped co-occurring TCRs with DBSCAN, adding TCRdist sequence similarity when clustering within HLA-allele-positive subsets. Co-occurrence clustering excluded repertoires with fewer than 30,000 or more than 120,000 public chains, plus five with anomalous nucleotide sharing. Entries here come from immuneACCESS through TCRdb and include only in-frame sequences with V and J called. Some clones fail to appear in such tables; in the studies checked, an unresolved V gene covers under half of the shortfall, and the cause of the remainder is unknown. The DNA was the basis for D and trimming; V, J and clone size are from that table. For this sample there are about 150,000 clones; approximately 75% appear just once. The top ten clonotypes cover less than 3.5% of the sample.

The cohort consisted of approximately 690 healthy bone marrow donors. At the time of sampling, all cohort members were nominally healthy, though unrecorded immune exposures were likely present. The donor was CMV seronegative and belonged to the group of around 350 seronegative cohort members. A peripheral blood sample was collected from each donor, and TCR beta sequencing was performed on peripheral blood mononuclear cells. The Qiagen DNeasy Blood Extraction Kit was used to extract genomic DNA from the blood cell samples. This sequence uses TRBV4-1 and TRBJ1-2, with an unclear D gene assignment. The sequence derives from a man aged 18 to 29 in good health and CMV-seronegative. Sequencing was performed on PBMCs. CDR3 region: CASSQAGTVPTF. The bases read TGCGCCAGCAGCCAAGCAGGAACCGTGCCCACCTTC.